This T cell receptor (beta chain) originates from a study of identical twins. About this clonotype itself: What it recognizes is unknown.

Study results and caveats: Cross-sectional statistics, not tracking of the same donors, supported the conclusions.

TCRdb redid the calling of the 5' RACE reads with MiXCR, one entry per CDR3 protein. The repertoire includes around 570,000 distinct CDR3 sequences, roughly 9.9% of them detected once, and roughly 3.2% sits in the top ten. Germline trimming cut 8 bases from V and 7 bases from J; bases unmatched to any gene: 14. CDR3 length: 13 amino acids. Germline values: CDR1 DFQATT, CDR2 SNEGSKA (reference sequence). These data were also reused for a study on yellow fever vaccine responses in identical twins. That publication notes: Twins reportedly mounted vaccine T cell responses that seemed partly convergent, partly personalized.

This sequence was found in a woman younger than 30 in good health. The specimen was PBMCs. The chain recombines TRBV20-1 with TRBJ2-7; 7 nucleotides line up with TRBD1. CDR3 nucleotides: TGCAGTCATCGGCGAACAGGGGATGTGGAGCAGTACTTC. Translated, it gives CSHRRTGDVEQYF.